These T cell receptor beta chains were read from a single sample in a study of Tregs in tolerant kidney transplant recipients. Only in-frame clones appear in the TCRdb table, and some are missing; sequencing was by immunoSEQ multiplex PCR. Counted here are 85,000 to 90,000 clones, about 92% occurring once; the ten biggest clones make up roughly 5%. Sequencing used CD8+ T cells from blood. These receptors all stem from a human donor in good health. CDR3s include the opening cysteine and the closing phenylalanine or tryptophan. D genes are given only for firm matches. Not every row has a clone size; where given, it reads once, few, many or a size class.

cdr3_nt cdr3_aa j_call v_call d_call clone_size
TGTGCCAGCAGCGTAGCTGCAGGGATGTCTATGGAAGGAAACACCATATATTTT CASSVAAGMSMEGNTIYF TRBJ1-3 TRBV9 . once
TGCAGCGTCTACGGACAGGGGGATAACTATGGCTACACCTTC CSVYGQGDNYGYTF TRBJ1-2 TRBV29-1 TRBD1 .
TGTGCCTGGAGTGTACCCCACTACTACGAGCAGTACTTC CAWSVPHYYEQYF TRBJ2-7 TRBV30 . .
TGTGCCAGCAGTTACGCAGCTGGGACTAGTCCCAATGAGCAGTTCTTC CASSYAAGTSPNEQFF TRBJ2-1 TRBV6-5 TRBD2 .
TGTGCCAGCAGCGTAGGAGGGACCTACAATGAGCAGTTCTTC CASSVGGTYNEQFF TRBJ2-1 TRBV9 . .
TGTGCCAGCAGCGCCCTCCCCCCCGGCGGGGAGCTGTTTTTT CASSALPPGGELFF TRBJ2-2 TRBV27 . .
TGTGCCAGCAGCTTATACAGGGACAACGAGCAGTACTTC CASSLYRDNEQYF TRBJ2-7 TRBV7-6 . .
TGCGCCAGCAGCCAAGAGGGAACCTATGGCTACACCTTC CASSQEGTYGYTF TRBJ1-2 TRBV4-1 . .
TGTGCCAGCAGCCACAGGGGTCAGCCCCAGCATTTT CASSHRGQPQHF TRBJ1-5 TRBV5-6 TRBD1 .
TGTGCCAGCAGTCTAACACCCACCTGGTGGGATACGCAGTATTTT CASSLTPTWWDTQYF TRBJ2-3 TRBV27 . .
TGTGCCAGCACCCATCCGTCCGCGGGACTAGATACGCAGTATTTT CASTHPSAGLDTQYF TRBJ2-3 TRBV5-4 . .
TGCGCCAGCAGTCCCAGACAGGGGGGCCTTTATAGCAATCAGCCCCAGCATTTT CASSPRQGGLYSNQPQHF TRBJ1-5 TRBV4-1 TRBD1 few
TGTGCCAGCTCTCGGGAGGGTAGTACAGATACGCAGTATTTT CASSREGSTDTQYF TRBJ2-3 TRBV6-4 TRBD2 few
TGCGCCAGCAGCTTGTCTTGGGGGAGAAGCTACGAGCAGTACTTC CASSLSWGRSYEQYF TRBJ2-7 TRBV5-1 . .
TGTGCCAGCAGCTTAGGAGCGGGAGGGCCCGGGACCGGGGAGCTGTTTTTT CASSLGAGGPGTGELFF TRBJ2-2 TRBV7-6 TRBD2 .
TGTGCCAGCAGCTTAGCAGGCTCGGGGGAGCTGGATGGCTACACCTTC CASSLAGSGELDGYTF TRBJ1-2 TRBV11-2 . once
TGTGCCAGCAGTTTCGGCAGATCCTACGAGCAGTACTTC CASSFGRSYEQYF TRBJ2-7 TRBV27 . .
TGTGCCAGCAGTTCTTTAGCGGGAGAGTCTCCTGGCGAGCAGTACTTC CASSSLAGESPGEQYF TRBJ2-7 TRBV27 TRBD2 .
TGCAGCGTTGAAGGGGAACGGGTGTTAGGCGCTGAAGCTTTCTTT CSVEGERVLGAEAFF TRBJ1-1 TRBV29-1 . .
TGTGCCAGCAGTTTATTTGGAGTCACCGGGGAGCTGTTTTTT CASSLFGVTGELFF TRBJ2-2 TRBV27 . .
TGCGCCAGCAGCCCCCCAACAGGGGGCCTCAATCAGCCCCAGCATTTT CASSPPTGGLNQPQHF TRBJ1-5 TRBV4-1 TRBD1 few
TGTGCCAGCAGCGCGCCCGGGACAGGGGTTTACACTGAAGCTTTCTTT CASSAPGTGVYTEAFF TRBJ1-1 TRBV13 TRBD1 .